This TCR beta chain was documented in a study of blood T cell repertoires in COVID-19 (dated by TCRdb to 2020 to 2021). Broadly, across the study: The collaborator samples originated in the United States, Italy and Spain and spanned the acute and convalescent phases of COVID-19. Where available, HLA class I and class II types were obtained from metadata supplied by the sample provider rather than from assay-based typing. A freely available public database, intended as a resource for researchers studying the immune response to SARS-CoV-2, is where the repertoires were released. Sample metadata almost always included a de-identified subject ID, COVID-19 status, age in years and sex. The prospective study material was composed of cDNA or gDNA derived from T cells, B-cell-depleted T cells, or PBMCs. The samples were drawn from the first 160 participants of the ongoing ImmuneRACE study and from 1,254 subjects provided by 6 global collaborators. Deeply sampled blood TCRbeta repertoires from subjects exposed to, actively infected with, or recovered from COVID-19 were included in the dataset.

Concerning this clone itself: What this receptor recognizes is not known. One base away there is no much larger clone; base qualities are not given.

Reading from cysteine to phenylalanine, the CDR3 counts 13 amino acids. Here the CDR3 DNA is all that survives: 39 bases in frame from base 1. The CDR1 and CDR2 encoded by the germline V gene are MNHEY and SVGAGI. V gives up 3 bases and J gives up 6 bases, and the segment between their germline ends measures 9 bases. General conclusions and limits of the study: How much clinical and demographic metadata was included differed by source and by participant, and the metadata was provided uncurated.

Samples from volunteer blood donors who had recovered from COVID-19 were contributed by a second Seattle source. Each collaborating institution followed its own protocols to collect whole blood in K2EDTA tubes. For TCRbeta analysis, collaborator samples were shipped as frozen whole blood, as isolated PBMCs, or as DNA extracted from either sample type. TCRbeta CDR3 regions were amplified from genomic DNA using the immunoSEQ Assay, a bias-controlled multiplex PCR. The paper's processing steps were these. The number of nucleated cells in each sample was estimated by amplification of reference gene primers within the assay. To quantify the absolute abundance of each unique TCRbeta CDR3 rearrangement, sequence reads were collapsed and filtered. For each sample, productive Simpson clonality was calculated as the square root of Simpson's diversity index across productive rearrangements. As stored in TCRdb, this immuneACCESS dataset retains in-frame rearrangements with V and J assigned. A fraction of the clones does not appear; measured against another copy, unresolved V genes explain less than half of the discrepancy, and the remainder lacks a known reason. The V and J calls and clone size come from that table; D and trimming were worked out from the DNA. This sample gives some 290,000 clones in total; around four fifths of them show up just once. The ten largest clones take up roughly 4.6% of the sample.

The sequenced material came from peripheral blood. The V and J genes are TRBV6-5 and TRBJ2-1, with the D gene too uncertain to name. The sequence was obtained from a man in his sixties who had recovered from COVID-19. This receptor has the CDR3 CASSYSVINEQFF. The DNA sequence is TGTGCCAGCAGTTATTCAGTCATCAATGAGCAGTTCTTC.